Below are 30 T cell receptor beta chains sequenced from a single sample in a study of T cell responses to AZD1222 COVID-19 vaccine (dated by TCRdb to about 2021). Per the publication, the time point label means: baseline before first vaccination. Library creation used the immunoSEQ multiplex PCR assay. As stored in TCRdb, this immuneACCESS dataset retains in-frame rearrangements with V and J assigned. A fraction of the clones does not appear; measured against another copy, unresolved V genes explain less than half of the discrepancy, and the remainder lacks a known reason. The sample table shows some 120,000 clones, and around nine tenths are seen once. The ten biggest clones cover about 27% of the sample. Specimen: peripheral blood, collected on day 0 of AZD1222 vaccination. Receptors were obtained from an adult in good health.

The chain combines TRBV12-5 with TRBJ1-2, with D possibly being TRBD1 (5 bases). Germline CDR1 and CDR2: LGHNT and FRNRAP. The V gene lost 6 bases and the J gene lost 3 bases, with 11 bases spanning the gap. This CDR3 has 13 amino acids. The CDR3 loop reads CASGREWDYGYTF. In DNA, the CDR3 is TGTGCTAGTGGCAGGGAATGGGACTATGGCTACACCTTC.

This chain links TRBV6-5 with TRBJ2-7, with no clear D. Trimming took 2 bases from V and 3 from J, leaving 14 bases between them. The length of the CDR3 is 15 residues. Germline assignment: CDR1 MNHEY and CDR2 SVGAGI. CDR3 in amino acids: CASSYTGRTIYEQYF. The CDR3 DNA reads as TGTGCCAGCAGTTACACTGGTCGGACCATCTACGAGCAGTACTTC.

This chain joins TRBV5-1 and TRBJ1-4; D is unresolved. The CDR3 loop spans 14 amino acids. The germline V gene encodes CDR1 SGHRS and CDR2 YFSETQ. Deletions cut 0 bases from V and 7 bases from J, with 10 bases between. CDR3 sequence reads: CASSLGEGGEKLFF. The CDR3 DNA follows: TGCGCCAGCAGCTTGGGGGAGGGAGGTGAAAAACTGTTTTTT.

The chain employs TRBV7-2 and TRBJ2-3; D is unclear. This CDR3 is 15 amino acids long. Trimming took off 4 bases at V and 4 bases at J, with 15 bases between the two ends. The V gene's germline CDR1 is SGHTA and CDR2 FQGNSA. The DNA of the CDR3 is TGTGCCAGCAGCTCCTTACTTCCTCTATCAGATACGCAGTATTTT. This gives the protein CASSSLLPLSDTQYF.

The CDR3 loop reads CASSYWGRSNSPLHF. In nucleotides, the CDR3 is TGTGCCAGCAGTTACTGGGGACGGTCCAATTCACCCCTCCACTTT. V gene TRBV6-5 combines with J gene TRBJ1-6; TRBD1 is a possible D gene (5 bases). This CDR3 is 15 amino acids long. The V end was cut by 1 base, the J end by 7 bases, with 11 bases between. Per the germline V gene, CDR1 is MNHEY and CDR2 is SVGAGI.

This clone was detected only a few times. This sequence joins TRBV5-6 and TRBJ2-3; D not certain. Between the trimmed V and J ends, which lost 0 bases and 2 bases, there was a span of 7 bases. Germline values: CDR1 SGHDT, CDR2 YYEEEE. The CDR3 covers 14 residues. The CDR3 coding sequence is TGTGCCAGCAGCTTGGGTGATAACACAGATACGCAGTATTTT. Its translation is CASSLGDNTDTQYF.

The chain combines TRBV18 with TRBJ1-5; no clear D. This CDR3 is 12 amino acids long. With 2 bases removed from V and 3 bases from J, the gap between germline ends came to 2 bases. CDR1 KGHSH and CDR2 LQKENI come from the germline V gene. The CDR3 here is CASSPNNQPQHF. In DNA form, the CDR3 reads TGTGCCAGCTCACCAAACAATCAGCCCCAGCATTTT.

The V call is TRBV7-9, the J call TRBJ2-3; 14 bases are a match to TRBD2. The CDR3 totals 16 residues. Looked up from germline, CDR1 is SEHNR and CDR2 is FQNEAQ (reference sequence). The trim removed 6 bases at V and 6 bases at J, leaving 8 bases unmatched. This CDR3 reads CASSPRGLAGADTQYF. CDR3 sequence (DNA): TGTGCCAGCAGTCCAAGGGGACTAGCGGGGGCCGATACGCAGTATTTT.

This chain links TRBV19 with TRBJ1-4; D uncertain. Trimming stripped 4 bases from V and 0 bases from J, with 9 bases between. The V gene's germline CDR1 is LNHDA and CDR2 SQIVND (reference sequence). The CDR3 is 15 amino acids. The CDR3 DNA reads as TGTGCCAGTAGTAGGCGGATTGCAACTAATGAAAAACTGTTTTTT. Protein sequence: CASSRRIATNEKLFF.

The V gene is TRBV18, the J gene TRBJ1-3, with 8 bases fitting TRBD1. This CDR3 is built from 15 residues. Germline CDR1 and CDR2: KGHSH and LQKENI. V shed 3 bases and J 7 bases; nucleotides not matched to a gene: 8. In nucleotides, the CDR3 is TGTGCCAGCTCACCTCTGGGGGACAGGAGTAACACCATATATTTT. Translation: CASSPLGDRSNTIYF.

This chain uses TRBV2 with TRBJ1-2; D unresolved. In germline, CDR1 is SNHLY, CDR2 FYNNEI. The V end lost 3 bases, the J end lost 4 bases, and 9 bases lay between the germline ends. This CDR3 spans 13 amino acids. CDR3 DNA: TGTGCCAGCAGTGAGGATGCTGGCTATGGCTACACCTTC. Its protein is CASSEDAGYGYTF.

This chain links TRBV6-5 with TRBJ2-7; the D call may be TRBD1 or TRBD2 (5 bases each). The CDR3 has 14 residues. The V end lost 2 bases, the J end lost 12 bases, and 20 bases lay between the germline ends. Per germline, CDR1 MNHEY and CDR2 SVGAGI. In DNA, the CDR3 is TGTGCCAGCAGTTACGTTTCGGGTCCGGGACGGACGTACTTC. It specifies CASSYVSGPGRTYF.

This sequence joins TRBV19 and TRBJ2-3; 9 bases agree with TRBD1. The J segment lost 4 bases and the V segment lost 1 base, leaving 3 bases of the junction unmatched. The CDR3 is 15 amino acids. Germline V gene lookup returns CDR1 LNHDA and CDR2 SQIVND (reference sequence). As DNA, the CDR3 is TGTGCCAGTAGTATAGGGACAGGGGTTTCAGATACGCAGTATTTT. Translated: CASSIGTGVSDTQYF.

CDR3 protein: CASSYGWDSNSPLHF. The CDR3 nucleotides are TGTGCCAGCAGTTACGGATGGGACTCGAATTCACCCCTCCACTTT. J is TRBJ1-6 and V is TRBV6-5, with D perhaps matching TRBD1 (5 bases). The V end was cut by 2 bases, the J end by 7 bases, with 12 bases between. Germline V gives CDR1 MNHEY, CDR2 SVGAGI. The CDR3 length is 15 residues.

The rearrangement links TRBV27 to TRBJ2-7; the D gene is possibly TRBD1 (6 bases). The CDR3 length is 14 residues. The germline V gene has CDR1 MNHEY and CDR2 SMNVEV (reference sequence). V lost 6 bases and J 0 bases, leaving 12 bases between the germline ends. This CDR3 reads CASRETGFSYEQYF. DNA of the CDR3: TGTGCCAGCAGGGAGACAGGTTTCTCCTACGAGCAGTACTTC.

The J gene is TRBJ2-5, the V gene TRBV7-8; the D gene could be TRBD1 or TRBD2 (5 bases each). The V gene lost 5 bases and the J gene lost 8 bases, with 24 bases spanning the gap. Germline CDR1 and CDR2: SGHVS and FQNEAQ. There are 16 residues in the CDR3. CDR3 in amino acids: CASSIGGPGTAVTQYF. Here the CDR3 DNA reads TGTGCCAGCAGCATAGGAGGCCCTGGGACGGCCGTAACCCAGTACTTC.

The DNA for the CDR3 is TGTGCCTGGAGTCCGCCGGACTCGAACACTGAAGCTTTCTTT. Protein: CAWSPPDSNTEAFF. V is TRBV30 and J is TRBJ1-1; no clear D gene. The germline V gene encodes CDR1 GTSNPN and CDR2 SVGIG (reference sequence). Between the trimmed V and J ends, which lost 2 bases and 1 base, there was a span of 11 bases. This CDR3 is built from 14 residues.

The rearrangement uses TRBV6-6 and TRBJ1-1; 10 bases agree with TRBD1. Germline assignment: CDR1 MNHNY and CDR2 SVGAGI (reference sequence). The trim removed 2 bases at V and 5 bases at J, leaving 2 bases unmatched. This CDR3 has 14 amino acids. CDR3 DNA sequence: TGTGCCAGCAGTTACGGACAGGGGGATACTGAAGCTTTCTTT. Translated, it gives CASSYGQGDTEAFF.

The chain links TRBV7-2 to TRBJ1-2; D call uncertain. V was clipped by 7 bases and J by 4 bases, with 16 bases between them. The V gene's germline CDR1 is SGHTA and CDR2 FQGNSA. The CDR3 is 14 amino acids. The CDR3 spells CASTLGGVPYGYTF. For the CDR3, the DNA is TGTGCCAGCACCCTCGGTGGGGTTCCCTATGGCTACACCTTC. Variable domain in full (rest from reference TRBV7-2 and TRBJ1-2): GAGVSQSPSNKVTEKGKDVELRCDPISGHTALYWYRQSLGQGLEFLIYFQGNSAPDKSGLPSDRFSAERTGGSVSTLTIQRTQQEDSAVYLCASTLGGVPYGYTFGSGTRLTVV.

Here the CDR3 DNA reads TGTGCCAGTAGTTTGGACGGGACAGGGGTGACTGGGGCCAACGTCCTGACTTTC. This encodes CASSLDGTGVTGANVLTF. This chain connects TRBV19 to TRBJ2-6; TRBD1 aligns across 10 bases. V trimming: 5 bases; J trimming: 2 bases; junction bases outside the gene matches: 9. CDR3 length equals 18 residues. Germline CDR1 LNHDA, CDR2 SQIVND (reference sequence).

J is TRBJ1-5 and V is TRBV5-4; a possible D gene is TRBD1 (5 bases). From germline, CDR1 is SGHNT and CDR2 YYREEE (reference sequence). The CDR3 length is 13 residues. V was shortened by 4 bases and J by 8 bases, with 13 bases between the two germline ends. The chain's CDR3 is CASSLGGGEPQHF. CDR3 in DNA: TGTGCCAGCAGCCTTGGCGGGGGAGAGCCCCAGCATTTT.

The chain recombines TRBV3-1 (or the pseudogene TRBV3-2) with TRBJ1-2; the D gene is possibly TRBD1 (5 bases). Germline CDR1 reads LGHDT; CDR2 reads YNNKEL (reference sequence). There are 16 residues in the CDR3. V was pared by 0 bases and J by 6 bases, with 17 bases between. The CDR3 DNA reads as TGTGCCAGCAGCCAAGATAGGGGACCGCCAGGGCATGGCTACACCTTC. It yields the protein CASSQDRGPPGHGYTF.

The CDR3 sequence is CASSLTGTGVTYEQYF. The CDR3 coding sequence is TGTGCCAGCAGTCTAACCGGGACAGGGGTTACCTACGAGCAGTACTTC. The rearrangement joins TRBV27 to TRBJ2-7, with TRBD1 matching 10 bases. This CDR3 has 16 amino acids. V dropped 5 bases and J dropped 2; count of bases not matched to a gene: 9. CDR1 is MNHEY and CDR2 is SMNVEV in the germline V gene (reference sequence).

The rearrangement joins TRBV12-3 or TRBV12-4 to TRBJ1-1; 7 positions match TRBD1. The CDR3 contains 13 residues. The V and J ends lost 5 bases and 11 bases, in that order; junction bases with no gene match: 11. The CDR3 is CASSLRQGGDAFF. CDR3 DNA sequence: TGTGCCAGCAGTCTTAGACAGGGCGGGGATGCTTTCTTT.

This sequence joins TRBV30 and TRBJ2-2, with D tentatively TRBD2 (6 bases). The germline V gene encodes CDR1 GTSNPN and CDR2 SVGIG (reference sequence). Trimming removed 1 base from V and 5 bases from J, with 11 bases in between. The CDR3 length is 14 residues. The CDR3 DNA reads as TGTGCCTGGAGTGAAGGGGCGGGGACCGGGGAGCTGTTTTTT. Amino acid sequence: CAWSEGAGTGELFF. The full variable domain, completed using reference TRBV30 and TRBJ2-2, is SQTIHQWPATLVQPVGSPLSLECTVEGTSNPNLYWYRQAAGRGLQLLFYSVGIGQISSEVPQNLSASRPQDRQFILSSKKLLLSDSGFYLCAWSEGAGTGELFFGEGSRLTVL.

J is TRBJ2-3 and V is TRBV4-3; a weak D match, TRBD1 (6 bases). CDR1 and CDR2 from the germline V gene are LGHNA and YSLEER. This CDR3 has 16 residues. V was shortened by 4 bases and J by 6 bases, with 20 bases between the two germline ends. The CDR3 protein is CASSRHPGERGDTQYF. In DNA form, the CDR3 reads TGCGCCAGCAGCCGGCATCCAGGGGAACGGGGTGATACGCAGTATTTT.

V is TRBV10-1 and J is TRBJ1-5; D unclear. V lost 6 bases to trimming and J lost 2 bases, with 11 bases between them. CDR3 size: 14 residues. Germline V gene lookup returns CDR1 WNHNN and CDR2 SYGVQD (reference sequence). The CDR3 region has the DNA TGCGCCAGCAGGCTCCCCGGGGGCAATCAGCCCCAGCATTTT. Amino acids: CASRLPGGNQPQHF.

This sequence joins TRBV27 and TRBJ2-7, with 8 bases identical to TRBD1. The length of the CDR3 is 15 residues. Unmatched junction bases numbered 9, after V lost 1 base and J lost 7 bases. Germline CDR1 reads MNHEY; CDR2 reads SMNVEV (reference sequence). The CDR3 spells CASSLWADRGWEQYF. CDR3 nucleotide sequence: TGTGCCAGCAGTTTATGGGCAGACAGGGGTTGGGAGCAGTACTTC.

The chain combines TRBV7-7 with TRBJ2-7; D is possibly TRBD1 or TRBD2 (5 bases each). Germline lookup yields CDR1 SSHAT and CDR2 FNYEAQ (reference sequence). V gave up 6 bases and J gave up 4 bases, with 13 bases separating them. The CDR3 is 13 amino acids. CDR3 residues: CASSPDSGYEQYF. CDR3 bases: TGTGCCAGCAGTCCGGACTCAGGGTACGAGCAGTACTTC.

The chain recombines TRBV7-2 with TRBJ2-3; possible D gene TRBD1, 5 bases. Germline V gene lookup returns CDR1 SGHTA and CDR2 FQGNSA. Trimming shortened V by 5 bases and J by 4 bases, and 16 bases separated the two germline ends. The CDR3 extends over 15 amino acids. CDR3 sequence: CASSPTLGLADTQYF. The CDR3 nucleotides are TGTGCCAGCAGCCCTACTTTGGGGCTCGCAGATACGCAGTATTTT.